Below, 12 T cell receptor beta chains from the same sample are listed, as sequenced in a study of shared clonotypes between healthy human individuals. Profiling relied on immunoSEQ multiplex PCR, and the TCRdb table lists in-frame clones only, not all of them. In the table there are over 150,000 clones, approximately 61% of which are singletons. Material: memory CD4+ T cells sorted from blood. Specified subset: CD45RA-negative fraction. The receptors were sampled from a man aged 25-45 years in good health.

This clone has just one count. The chain uses TRBV6-1 and TRBJ2-4; D uncertain. CDR1 MNHNS and CDR2 SASEGT come from the germline V gene. The CDR3 extends over 18 amino acids. Trimming took off 3 bases at V and 0 bases at J, with 18 bases between the two ends. CDR3 sequence (DNA): TGTGCCAGCAGTGAGACGCTCGCGCGGATACTAGCCAAAAACATTCAGTACTTC. The encoded protein is CASSETLARILAKNIQYF.

This clone was found many times. The chain employs TRBV6-4 and TRBJ2-3; possible D gene TRBD2, 5 bases. The CDR3 spans 13 residues. Germline V gene lookup returns CDR1 MRHNA and CDR2 SNTAGT. V was cut by 4 bases and J by 0 bases, with 5 bases left in between. The CDR3 coding sequence is TGTGCCAGCAGTGCGGGAAGCACAGATACGCAGTATTTT. Amino acids: CASSAGSTDTQYF.

The chain uses TRBV5-5 and TRBJ1-2; D not certain. The V end lost 1 base, the J end lost 4 bases, and 14 bases lay between the germline ends. This CDR3 is 15 amino acids long. The germline V gene encodes CDR1 SGHKS and CDR2 YYEKEE (reference sequence). The CDR3 region is CASSLPRMNIYGYTF. The CDR3 DNA follows: TGTGCCAGCAGCTTGCCCCGGATGAATATCTATGGCTACACCTTC.

This chain links TRBV25-1 with TRBJ2-1; D unresolved. Trimming shortened V by 7 bases and J by 9 bases, and 10 bases separated the two germline ends. Germline-derived CDR1 and CDR2 are MGHDK and SYGVNS. This CDR3 contains 11 residues. CDR3 residues: CASTPPLEQFF. The CDR3 nucleotides read TGTGCCAGCACCCCCCCCCTTGAGCAGTTCTTC.

This clone was seen once. The chain is built from TRBV25-1 and TRBJ1-5, with D possibly matching TRBD1 (5 bases). The CDR3 loop spans 16 amino acids. CDR1 MGHDK and CDR2 SYGVNS come from the germline V gene. Trimming shortened V by 2 bases and J by 11 bases, and 22 bases separated the two germline ends. CDR3: CASSENGAENGKAQHF. CDR3 DNA sequence: TGTGCCAGCAGTGAAAATGGGGCGGAGAATGGTAAGGCCCAGCATTTT. Looking up the rest from reference TRBV25-1 and TRBJ1-5 gives the full variable domain: EADIYQTPRYLVIGTGKKITLECSQTMGHDKMYWYQQDPGMELHLIHYSYGVNSTEKGDLSSESTVSRIRTEHFPLTLESARPSHTSQYLCASSENGAENGKAQHFGDGTRLSIL.

The chain has TRBV4-1 and TRBJ2-1; D might be TRBD2 (5 bases). In germline, CDR1 is MGHRA, CDR2 YSYEKL. The CDR3 is 17 residues long. Trimming took 5 bases from V and 4 from J, leaving 21 bases between them. CDR3 protein: CASSGGDLGFAYNEQFF. The CDR3 DNA is TGCGCCAGCAGCGGAGGTGATTTAGGATTTGCGTACAATGAGCAGTTCTTC.

In this sample, this clone turned up many times. The chain links TRBV7-9 to TRBJ2-5; TRBD1 matches 8 bases. Trimming removed 4 bases from V and 5 bases from J; junction bases left unmatched: 12. Germline CDR1 and CDR2: SEHNR and FQNEAQ (reference sequence). The CDR3 totals 16 residues. As DNA, the CDR3 is TGTGCCAGCAGCTCGTCCCCCACAGGGGGACGGGAGACCCAGTACTTC. Protein sequence: CASSSSPTGGRETQYF.

This clone appeared a few times. The chain carries TRBV18 and TRBJ2-7; D ambiguous. CDR1 and CDR2 from the germline V gene are KGHSH and LQKENI. The CDR3 consists of 13 residues. V was trimmed by 2 bases and J by 6 bases, leaving 11 bases between them. CDR3 loop: CASSPGPASEQYF. The CDR3 DNA reads TGTGCCAGCTCACCAGGACCGGCCTCCGAGCAGTACTTC.

The chain couples TRBV10-3 to TRBJ1-1; D is ambiguous. Looked up from germline, CDR1 is ENHRY and CDR2 is SYGVKD. The CDR3 is made up of 12 amino acids. V gave up 4 bases and J gave up 3 bases, with 6 bases separating them. The CDR3 bases are TGTGCCATCAGTGCCCATGACACTGAAGCTTTCTTT. Translated, it gives CAISAHDTEAFF.

The rearrangement uses TRBV5-5 and TRBJ2-5; D is perhaps TRBD1 or TRBD2 (6 bases each). This CDR3 is 14 amino acids long. Germline V gives CDR1 SGHKS, CDR2 YYEKEE (reference sequence). The ends were cut back, 5 bases at V and 5 bases at J, with 16 bases in the middle. The CDR3 region is CASSRTQGGETQYF. In DNA form, the CDR3 reads TGTGCCAGCAGTAGAACACAGGGAGGCGAGACCCAGTACTTC.

There are a few counts of this clone. The V and J genes are TRBV6-6 and TRBJ2-1, with 9 nucleotides matching TRBD1. The CDR3 is 15 amino acids. J was trimmed by 7 bases and V by 2 bases; bases with no gene match: 6. Germline values: CDR1 MNHNY, CDR2 SVGAGI (reference sequence). CDR3 loop: CASSYEQGARNEQFF. The CDR3 bases are TGTGCCAGCAGTTACGAACAGGGGGCTCGTAATGAGCAGTTCTTC.

The chain joins TRBV18 to TRBJ2-7; TRBD1 aligns across 7 bases. With V trimmed by 1 base and J by 7 bases, 4 bases remained unmatched. There are 13 residues in the CDR3. Germline V gene lookup returns CDR1 KGHSH and CDR2 LQKENI. The CDR3 here is CASSPQGAWEQYF. The CDR3, as DNA: TGTGCCAGCTCACCACAGGGGGCCTGGGAGCAGTACTTC.